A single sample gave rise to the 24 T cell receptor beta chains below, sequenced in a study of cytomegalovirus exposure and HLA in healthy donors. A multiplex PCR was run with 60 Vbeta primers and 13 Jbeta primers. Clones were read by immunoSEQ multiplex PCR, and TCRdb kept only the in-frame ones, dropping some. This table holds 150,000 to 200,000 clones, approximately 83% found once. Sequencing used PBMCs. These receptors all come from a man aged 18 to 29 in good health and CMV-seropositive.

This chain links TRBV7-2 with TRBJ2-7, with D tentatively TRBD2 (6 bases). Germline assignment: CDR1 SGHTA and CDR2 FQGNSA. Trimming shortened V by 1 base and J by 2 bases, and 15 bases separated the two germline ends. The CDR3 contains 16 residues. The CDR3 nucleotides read TGTGCCAGCAGCTTAGTAGGGAGCGGGCAACCCTACGAGCAGTACTTC. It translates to CASSLVGSGQPYEQYF.

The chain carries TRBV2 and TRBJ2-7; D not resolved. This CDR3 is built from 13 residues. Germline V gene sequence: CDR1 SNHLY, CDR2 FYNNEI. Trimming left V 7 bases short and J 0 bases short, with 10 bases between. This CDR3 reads CASIIESSYEQYF. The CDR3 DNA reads TGTGCCAGCATAATCGAGAGCTCCTACGAGCAGTACTTC.

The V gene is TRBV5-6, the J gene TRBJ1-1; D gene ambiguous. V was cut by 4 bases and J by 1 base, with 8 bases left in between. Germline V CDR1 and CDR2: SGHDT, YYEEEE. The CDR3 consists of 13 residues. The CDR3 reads CASSPSGNTEAFF. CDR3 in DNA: TGTGCCAGCAGCCCCAGCGGGAACACTGAAGCTTTCTTT. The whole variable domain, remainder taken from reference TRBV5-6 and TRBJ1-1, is DAGVTQSPTHLIKTRGQQVTLRCSPKSGHDTVSWYQQALGQGPQFIFQYYEEEERQRGNFPDRFSGHQFPNYSSELNVNALLLGDSALYLCASSPSGNTEAFFGQGTRLTVV.

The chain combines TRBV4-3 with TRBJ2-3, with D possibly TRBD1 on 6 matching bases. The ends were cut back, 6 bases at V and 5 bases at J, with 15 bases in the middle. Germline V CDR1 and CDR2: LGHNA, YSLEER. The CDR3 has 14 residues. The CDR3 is CASSQGSRLDTQYF. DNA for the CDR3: TGCGCCAGCAGTCAGGGGTCTCGGTTAGATACGCAGTATTTT.

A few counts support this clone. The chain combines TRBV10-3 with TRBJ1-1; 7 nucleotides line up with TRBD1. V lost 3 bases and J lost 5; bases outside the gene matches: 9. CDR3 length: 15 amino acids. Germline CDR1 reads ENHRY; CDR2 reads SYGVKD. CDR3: CAISDRQGLATEAFF. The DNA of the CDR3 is TGTGCCATCAGTGACCGACAGGGCCTCGCTACTGAAGCTTTCTTT.

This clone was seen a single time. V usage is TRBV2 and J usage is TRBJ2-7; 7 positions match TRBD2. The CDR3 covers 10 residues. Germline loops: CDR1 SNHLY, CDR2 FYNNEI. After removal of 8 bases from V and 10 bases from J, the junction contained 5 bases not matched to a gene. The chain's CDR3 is CASGGGYQYF. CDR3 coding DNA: TGTGCCAGCGGGGGGGGGTATCAGTACTTC.

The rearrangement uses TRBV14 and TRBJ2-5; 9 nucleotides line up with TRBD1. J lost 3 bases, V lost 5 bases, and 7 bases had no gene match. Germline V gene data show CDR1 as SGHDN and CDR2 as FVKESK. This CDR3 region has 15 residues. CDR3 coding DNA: TGTGCCAGCAGCATTCCCGGGACAGGGAAAGAGACCCAGTACTTC. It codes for CASSIPGTGKETQYF.

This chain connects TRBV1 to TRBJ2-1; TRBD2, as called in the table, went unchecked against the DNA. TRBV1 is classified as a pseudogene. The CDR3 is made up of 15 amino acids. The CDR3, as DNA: TGCACCAGCAGCCAACGTCCCTCCGCCGGGGGGGATGAGTTCTTC. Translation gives CTSSQRPSAGGDEFF.

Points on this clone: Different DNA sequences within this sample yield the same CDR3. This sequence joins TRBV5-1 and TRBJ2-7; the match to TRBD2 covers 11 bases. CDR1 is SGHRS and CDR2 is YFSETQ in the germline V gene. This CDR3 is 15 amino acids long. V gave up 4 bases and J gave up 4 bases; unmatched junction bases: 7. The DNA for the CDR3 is TGCGCCAGCAGCCCGGGACTAGCGGACCTTTACGAGCAGTACTTC. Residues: CASSPGLADLYEQYF. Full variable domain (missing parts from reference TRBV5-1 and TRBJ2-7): KAGVTQTPRYLIKTRGQQVTLSCSPISGHRSVSWYQQTPGQGLQFLFEYFSETQRNKGNFPGRFSGRQFSNSRSEMNVSTLELGDSALYLCASSPGLADLYEQYFGPGTRLTVT.

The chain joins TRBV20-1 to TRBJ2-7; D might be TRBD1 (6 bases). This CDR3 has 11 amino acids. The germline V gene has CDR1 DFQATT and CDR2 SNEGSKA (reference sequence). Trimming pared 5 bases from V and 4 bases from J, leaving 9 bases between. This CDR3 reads CSAERGYEQYF. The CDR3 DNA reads TGCAGTGCTGAAAGGGGGTACGAGCAGTACTTC.

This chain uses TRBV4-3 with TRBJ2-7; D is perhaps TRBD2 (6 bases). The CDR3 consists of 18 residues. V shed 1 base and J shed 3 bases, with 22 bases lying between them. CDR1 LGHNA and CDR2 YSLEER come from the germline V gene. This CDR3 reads CASSQAGVHSSGYYEQYF. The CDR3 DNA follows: TGCGCCAGCAGCCAAGCGGGGGTTCATTCAAGCGGTTACTACGAGCAGTACTTC.

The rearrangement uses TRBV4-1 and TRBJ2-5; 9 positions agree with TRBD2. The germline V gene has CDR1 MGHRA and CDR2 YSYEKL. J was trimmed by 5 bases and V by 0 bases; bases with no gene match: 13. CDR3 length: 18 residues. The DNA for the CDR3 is TGCGCCAGCAGCCAAGATGTTGTGGCGGGGGGGCCCCAGGAGACCCAGTACTTC. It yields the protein CASSQDVVAGGPQETQYF.

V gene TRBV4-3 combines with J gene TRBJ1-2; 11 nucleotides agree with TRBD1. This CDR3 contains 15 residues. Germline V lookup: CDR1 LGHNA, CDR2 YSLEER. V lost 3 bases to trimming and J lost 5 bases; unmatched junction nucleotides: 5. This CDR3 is CASSQDRGLQYGYTF. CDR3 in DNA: TGCGCCAGCAGCCAGGACAGGGGGCTTCAATATGGCTACACCTTC.

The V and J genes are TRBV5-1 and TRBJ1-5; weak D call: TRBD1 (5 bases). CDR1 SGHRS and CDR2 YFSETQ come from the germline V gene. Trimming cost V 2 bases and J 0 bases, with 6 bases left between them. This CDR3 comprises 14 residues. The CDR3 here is CASSLTGSNQPQHF. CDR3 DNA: TGCGCCAGCAGCTTAACAGGTAGCAATCAGCCCCAGCATTTT.

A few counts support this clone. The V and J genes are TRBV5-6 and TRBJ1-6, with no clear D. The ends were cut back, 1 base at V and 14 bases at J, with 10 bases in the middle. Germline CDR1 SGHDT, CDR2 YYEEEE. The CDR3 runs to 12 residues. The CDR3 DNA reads TGTGCCAGCAGCTTGTGGCAGGAATCCCTCCACTTT. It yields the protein CASSLWQESLHF.

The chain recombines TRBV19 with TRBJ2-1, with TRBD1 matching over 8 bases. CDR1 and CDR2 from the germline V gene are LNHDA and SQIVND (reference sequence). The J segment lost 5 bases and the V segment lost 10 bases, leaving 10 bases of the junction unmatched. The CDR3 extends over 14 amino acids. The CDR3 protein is CATNGQGWDNEQFF. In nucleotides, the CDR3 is TGTGCCACTAACGGACAGGGATGGGACAATGAGCAGTTCTTC.

DNA for the CDR3: TGTGCCAGCAGCTCTAGCGGGGGAGAGACCCAGTACTTC. Translation gives CASSSSGGETQYF. V is TRBV7-9 and J is TRBJ2-5; the match to TRBD2 covers 10 bases. The CDR3 totals 13 residues. The V gene end was trimmed by 4 bases and the J gene end by 4 bases; junction bases not matched to a gene: 0. Germline lookup yields CDR1 SEHNR and CDR2 FQNEAQ (reference sequence).

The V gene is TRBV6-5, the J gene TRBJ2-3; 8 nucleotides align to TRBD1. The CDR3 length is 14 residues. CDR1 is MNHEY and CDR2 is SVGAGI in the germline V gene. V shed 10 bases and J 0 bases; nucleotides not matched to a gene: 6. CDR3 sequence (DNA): TGTGCCACCTTAGGGACAGGAAGCACAGATACGCAGTATTTT. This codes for CATLGTGSTDTQYF.

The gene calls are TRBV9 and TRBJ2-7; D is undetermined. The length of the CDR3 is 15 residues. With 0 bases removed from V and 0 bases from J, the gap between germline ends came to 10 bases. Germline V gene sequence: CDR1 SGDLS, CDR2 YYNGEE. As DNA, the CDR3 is TGTGCCAGCAGCGTAGACCCGCACATCTCCTACGAGCAGTACTTC. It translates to CASSVDPHISYEQYF. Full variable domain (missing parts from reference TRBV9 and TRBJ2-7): DSGVTQTPKHLITATGQRVTLRCSPRSGDLSVYWYQQSLDQGLQFLIQYYNGEERAKGNILERFSAQQFPDLHSELNLSSLELGDSALYFCASSVDPHISYEQYFGPGTRLTVT.

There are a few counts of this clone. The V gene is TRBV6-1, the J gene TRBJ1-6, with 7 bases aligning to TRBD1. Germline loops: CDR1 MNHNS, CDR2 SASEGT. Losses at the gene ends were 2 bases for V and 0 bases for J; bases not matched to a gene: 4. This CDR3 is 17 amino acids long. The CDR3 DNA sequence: TGTGCCAGCAGTGAAAGGGACAGATCCTCCTATAATTCACCCCTCCACTTT. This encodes CASSERDRSSYNSPLHF.

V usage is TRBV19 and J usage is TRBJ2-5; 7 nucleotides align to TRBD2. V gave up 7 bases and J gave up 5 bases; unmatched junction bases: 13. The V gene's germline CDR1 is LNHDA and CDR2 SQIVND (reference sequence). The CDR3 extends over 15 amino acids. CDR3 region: CASTAWGEGHETQYF. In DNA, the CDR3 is TGTGCCAGTACTGCCTGGGGGGAGGGCCACGAGACCCAGTACTTC.

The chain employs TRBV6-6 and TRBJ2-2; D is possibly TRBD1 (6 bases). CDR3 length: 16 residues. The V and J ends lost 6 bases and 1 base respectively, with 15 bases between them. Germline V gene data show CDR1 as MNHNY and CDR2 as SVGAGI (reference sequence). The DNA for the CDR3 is TGTGCCAGCAGGCAACAGGGAATGCAGAACACCGGGGAGCTGTTTTTT. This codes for CASRQQGMQNTGELFF.

The CDR3 is CASSLLGTDTQYF. CDR3 nucleotide sequence: TGTGCCAGCAGCTTACTCGGCACAGATACGCAGTATTTT. The genes are TRBV7-8 and TRBJ2-3; D uncertain. The V end was cut by 2 bases, the J end by 1 base, with 4 bases between. The length of the CDR3 is 13 residues. Germline V gene data show CDR1 as SGHVS and CDR2 as FQNEAQ.

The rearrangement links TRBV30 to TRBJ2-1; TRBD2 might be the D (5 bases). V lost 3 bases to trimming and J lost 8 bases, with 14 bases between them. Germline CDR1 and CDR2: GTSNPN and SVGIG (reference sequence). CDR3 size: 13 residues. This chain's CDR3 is CAWSGLGGDEQFF. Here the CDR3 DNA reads TGTGCCTGGAGCGGACTCGGAGGCGATGAGCAGTTCTTC.